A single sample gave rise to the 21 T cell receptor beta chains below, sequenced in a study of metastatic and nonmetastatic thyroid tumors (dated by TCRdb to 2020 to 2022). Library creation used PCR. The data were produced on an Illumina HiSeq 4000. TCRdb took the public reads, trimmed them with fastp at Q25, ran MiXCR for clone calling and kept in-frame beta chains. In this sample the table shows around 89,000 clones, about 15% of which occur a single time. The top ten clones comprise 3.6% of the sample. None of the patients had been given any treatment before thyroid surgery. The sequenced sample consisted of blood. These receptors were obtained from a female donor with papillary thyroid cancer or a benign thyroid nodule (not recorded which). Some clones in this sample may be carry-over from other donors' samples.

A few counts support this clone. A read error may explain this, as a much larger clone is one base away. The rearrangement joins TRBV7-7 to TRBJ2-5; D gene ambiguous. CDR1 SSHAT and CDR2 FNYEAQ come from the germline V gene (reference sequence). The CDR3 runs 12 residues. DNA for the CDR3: TGTGCTAGCAGCTCTTTGGGTGAGAGCCAGTACTTC. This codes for CASSSLGESQYF.

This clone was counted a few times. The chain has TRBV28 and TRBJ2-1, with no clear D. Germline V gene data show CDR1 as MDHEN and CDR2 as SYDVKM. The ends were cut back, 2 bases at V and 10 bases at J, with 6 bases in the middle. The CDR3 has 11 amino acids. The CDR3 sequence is CASSLQDEQFF. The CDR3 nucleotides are TGTGCCAGCAGTTTACAGGACGAGCAGTTCTTC.

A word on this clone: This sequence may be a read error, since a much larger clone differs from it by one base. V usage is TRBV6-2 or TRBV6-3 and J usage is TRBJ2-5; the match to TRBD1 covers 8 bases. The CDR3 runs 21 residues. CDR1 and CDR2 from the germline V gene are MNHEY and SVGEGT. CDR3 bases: TGTGGCTATACTAGACCCCGAGTAGGGACAGGTGATTCAAGATTCCAAGAGACCCAGTACTTC. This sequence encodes CGYTRPRVGTGDSRFQETQYF.

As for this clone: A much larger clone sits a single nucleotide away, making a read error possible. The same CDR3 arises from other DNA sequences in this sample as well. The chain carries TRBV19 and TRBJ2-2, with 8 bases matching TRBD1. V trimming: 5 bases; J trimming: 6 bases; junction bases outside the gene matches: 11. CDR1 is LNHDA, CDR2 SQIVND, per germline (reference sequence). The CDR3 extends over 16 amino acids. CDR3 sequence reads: CASSPGTGPIPGELFF. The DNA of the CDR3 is TGTGCCAGTAGTCCCGGGACAGGTCCCATCCCCGGGGAGCTGTTTTTT.

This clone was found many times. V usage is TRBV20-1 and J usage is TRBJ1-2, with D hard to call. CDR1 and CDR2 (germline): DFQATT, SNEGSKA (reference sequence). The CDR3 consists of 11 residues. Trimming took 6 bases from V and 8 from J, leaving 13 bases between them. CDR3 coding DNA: TGCAGTGCCACCTCCCGGGAAGGCTACACCTTC. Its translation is CSATSREGYTF.

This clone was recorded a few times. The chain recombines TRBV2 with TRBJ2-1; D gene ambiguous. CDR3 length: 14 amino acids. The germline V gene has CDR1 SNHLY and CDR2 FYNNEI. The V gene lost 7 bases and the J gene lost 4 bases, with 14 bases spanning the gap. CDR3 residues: CASTAVGRYNEQFF. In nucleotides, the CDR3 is TGTGCCAGCACGGCTGTGGGTAGGTACAATGAGCAGTTCTTC.

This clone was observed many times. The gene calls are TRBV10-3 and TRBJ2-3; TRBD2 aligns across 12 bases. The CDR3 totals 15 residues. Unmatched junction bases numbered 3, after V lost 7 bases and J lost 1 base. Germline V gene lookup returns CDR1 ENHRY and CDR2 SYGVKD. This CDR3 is CAITRTSGGTDTQYF. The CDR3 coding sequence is TGTGCCATCACCCGGACTAGCGGGGGCACAGATACGCAGTATTTT.

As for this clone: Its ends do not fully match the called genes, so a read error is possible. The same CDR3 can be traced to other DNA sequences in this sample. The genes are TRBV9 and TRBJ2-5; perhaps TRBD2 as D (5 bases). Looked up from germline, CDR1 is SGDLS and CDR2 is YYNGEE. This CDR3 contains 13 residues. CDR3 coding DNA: TGTGCCAGCAGCGTAGCGGGGAAAGAGACCCAATACTTC. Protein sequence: CASSVAGKETQYF.

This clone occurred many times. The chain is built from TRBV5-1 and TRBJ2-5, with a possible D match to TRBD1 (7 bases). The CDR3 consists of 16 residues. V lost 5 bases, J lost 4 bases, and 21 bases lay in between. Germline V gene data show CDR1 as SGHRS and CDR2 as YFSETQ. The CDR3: CASRVMGGQRAETQYF. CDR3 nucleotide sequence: TGCGCCAGCAGGGTAATGGGGGGACAGAGGGCAGAGACCCAGTACTTC. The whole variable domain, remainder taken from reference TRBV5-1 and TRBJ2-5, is KAGVTQTPRYLIKTRGQQVTLSCSPISGHRSVSWYQQTPGQGLQFLFEYFSETQRNKGNFPGRFSGRQFSNSRSEMNVSTLELGDSALYLCASRVMGGQRAETQYFGPGTRLLVL.

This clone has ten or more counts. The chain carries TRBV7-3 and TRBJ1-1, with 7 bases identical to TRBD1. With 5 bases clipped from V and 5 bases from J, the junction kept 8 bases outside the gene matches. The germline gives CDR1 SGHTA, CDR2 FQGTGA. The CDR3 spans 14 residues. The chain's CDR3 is CASSPARGGTEAFF. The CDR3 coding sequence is TGTGCCAGCAGCCCAGCCAGGGGGGGGACTGAAGCTTTCTTT.

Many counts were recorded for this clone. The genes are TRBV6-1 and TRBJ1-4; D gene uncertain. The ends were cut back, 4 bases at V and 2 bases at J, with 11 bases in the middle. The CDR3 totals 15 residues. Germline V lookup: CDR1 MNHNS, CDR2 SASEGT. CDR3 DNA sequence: TGTGCCAGCAGTGTGTGGAGAGGCACTAATGAAAAACTGTTTTTT. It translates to CASSVWRGTNEKLFF.

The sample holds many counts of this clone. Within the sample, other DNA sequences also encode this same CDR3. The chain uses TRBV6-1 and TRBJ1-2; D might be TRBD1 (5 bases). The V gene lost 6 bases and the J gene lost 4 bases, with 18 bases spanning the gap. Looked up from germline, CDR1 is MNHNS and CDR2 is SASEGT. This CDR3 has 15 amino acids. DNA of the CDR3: TGTGCCAGCAGACAAAAACCCCGGGGGGTCTATGGCTACACCTTC. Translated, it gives CASRQKPRGVYGYTF.

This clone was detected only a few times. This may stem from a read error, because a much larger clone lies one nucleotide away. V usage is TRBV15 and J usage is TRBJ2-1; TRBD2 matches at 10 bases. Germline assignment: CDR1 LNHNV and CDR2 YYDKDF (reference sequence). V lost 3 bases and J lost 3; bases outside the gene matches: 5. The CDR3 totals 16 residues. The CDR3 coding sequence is TGTGCCACCAGCAGTAAGCGGGGGGGATGCTACAATGAGCAGTTCTTC. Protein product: CATSSKRGGCYNEQFF. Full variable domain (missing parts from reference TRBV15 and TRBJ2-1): DAMVIQNPRYQVTQFGKPVTLSCSQTLNHNVMYWYQQKSSQAPKLLFHYYDKDFNNEADTPDNFQSRRPNTSFCFLDIRSPGLGDTAMYLCATSSKRGGCYNEQFFGPGTRLTVL.

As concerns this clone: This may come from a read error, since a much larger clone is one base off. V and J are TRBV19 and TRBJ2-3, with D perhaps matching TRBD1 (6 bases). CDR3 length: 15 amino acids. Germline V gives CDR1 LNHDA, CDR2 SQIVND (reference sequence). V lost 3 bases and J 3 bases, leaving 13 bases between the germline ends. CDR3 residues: CASSIVTGSTDTQYF. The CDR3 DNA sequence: TGTGCCAGTAGTATCGTTACAGGGTCTACAGATACGCAGTATTTT.

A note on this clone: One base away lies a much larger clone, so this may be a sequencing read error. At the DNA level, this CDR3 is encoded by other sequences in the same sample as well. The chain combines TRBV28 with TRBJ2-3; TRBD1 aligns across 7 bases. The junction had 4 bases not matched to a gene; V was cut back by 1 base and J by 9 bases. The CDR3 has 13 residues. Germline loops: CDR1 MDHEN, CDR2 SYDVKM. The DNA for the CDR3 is TGTGCCAGCAGTTTATATCAGACAGGGACGCAGTATTTT. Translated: CASSLYQTGTQYF.

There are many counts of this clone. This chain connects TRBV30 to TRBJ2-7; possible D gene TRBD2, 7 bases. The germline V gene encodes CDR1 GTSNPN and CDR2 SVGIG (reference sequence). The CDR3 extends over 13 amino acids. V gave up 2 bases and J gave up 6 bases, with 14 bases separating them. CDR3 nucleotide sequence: TGTGCCTGGAGTAGGGTGGGGGGGCTCGAGCAGTACTTC. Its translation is CAWSRVGGLEQYF. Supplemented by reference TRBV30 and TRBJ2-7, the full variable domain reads SQTIHQWPATLVQPVGSPLSLECTVEGTSNPNLYWYRQAAGRGLQLLFYSVGIGQISSEVPQNLSASRPQDRQFILSSKKLLLSDSGFYLCAWSRVGGLEQYFGPGTRLTVT.

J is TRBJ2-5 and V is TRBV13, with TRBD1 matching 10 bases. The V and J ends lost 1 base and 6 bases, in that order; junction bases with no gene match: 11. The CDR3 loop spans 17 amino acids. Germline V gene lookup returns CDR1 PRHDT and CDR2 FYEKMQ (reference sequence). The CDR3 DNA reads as TGTGCCAGCAGCTTAGAGTGGACAGGGGGGGACCATCAGACCCAGTACTTC. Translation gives CASSLEWTGGDHQTQYF.

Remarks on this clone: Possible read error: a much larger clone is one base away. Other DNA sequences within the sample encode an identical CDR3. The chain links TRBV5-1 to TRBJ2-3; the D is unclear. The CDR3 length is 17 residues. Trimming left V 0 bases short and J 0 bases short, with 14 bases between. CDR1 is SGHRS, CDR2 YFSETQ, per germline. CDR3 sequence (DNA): TGCGCCAGCAGCTTGGTGGCAGCATCTAAAAGCACAGATACGCAGTATTTT. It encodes CASSLVAASKSTDTQYF.

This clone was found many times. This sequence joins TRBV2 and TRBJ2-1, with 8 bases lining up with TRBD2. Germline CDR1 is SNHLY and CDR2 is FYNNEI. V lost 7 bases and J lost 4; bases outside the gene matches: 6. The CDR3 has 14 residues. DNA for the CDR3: TGTGCCAGCACGGCGGGGGGTAGGTACAATGAGCAGTTCTTC. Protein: CASTAGGRYNEQFF.

The CDR3 nucleotides read TGTGCCAGCAGCTTAGCCCGGAGCAGGGGTTACGAGCAGTACTTC. Translated, it gives CASSLARSRGYEQYF. V gene TRBV11-2 combines with J gene TRBJ2-7; possibly TRBD1 for D (6 bases). The CDR3 runs to 15 residues. Germline V gene data show CDR1 as SGHAT and CDR2 as FQNNGV. V dropped 1 base and J dropped 4 bases, with 14 bases sitting between them.

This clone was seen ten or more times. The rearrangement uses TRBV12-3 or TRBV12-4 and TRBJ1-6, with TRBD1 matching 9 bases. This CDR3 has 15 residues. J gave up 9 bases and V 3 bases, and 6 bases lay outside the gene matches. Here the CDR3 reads CASSLRQGGSSPLHF. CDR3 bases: TGTGCCAGCAGTTTGCGACAGGGGGGAAGTTCACCCCTCCACTTT.